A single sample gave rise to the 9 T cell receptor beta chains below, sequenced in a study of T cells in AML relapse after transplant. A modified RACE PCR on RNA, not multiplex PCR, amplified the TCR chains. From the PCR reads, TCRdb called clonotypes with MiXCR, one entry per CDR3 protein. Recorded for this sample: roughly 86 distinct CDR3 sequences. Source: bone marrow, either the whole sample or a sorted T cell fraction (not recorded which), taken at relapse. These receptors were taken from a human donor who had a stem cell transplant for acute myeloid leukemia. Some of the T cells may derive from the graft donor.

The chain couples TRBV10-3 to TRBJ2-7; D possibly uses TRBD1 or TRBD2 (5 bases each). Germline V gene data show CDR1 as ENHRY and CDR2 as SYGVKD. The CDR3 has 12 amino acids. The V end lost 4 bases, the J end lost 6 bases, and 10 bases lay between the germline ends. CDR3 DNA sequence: TGTGCCATCAGTGGGGGGACCTTCGAGCAGTACTTC. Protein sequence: CAISGGTFEQYF.

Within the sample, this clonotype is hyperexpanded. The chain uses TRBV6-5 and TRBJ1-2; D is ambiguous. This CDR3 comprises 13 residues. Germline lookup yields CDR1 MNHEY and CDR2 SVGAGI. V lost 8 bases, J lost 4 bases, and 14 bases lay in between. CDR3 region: CASGRWLGYGYTF. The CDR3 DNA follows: TGTGCCAGCGGGAGGTGGTTGGGCTATGGCTACACCTTC.

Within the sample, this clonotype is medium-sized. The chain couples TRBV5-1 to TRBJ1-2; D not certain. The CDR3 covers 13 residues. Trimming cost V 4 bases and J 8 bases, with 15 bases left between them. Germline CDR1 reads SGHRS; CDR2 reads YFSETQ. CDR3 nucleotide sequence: TGCGCCAGCAGCCTGAGTGAGGGAGACGGCTACACCTTC. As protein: CASSLSEGDGYTF.

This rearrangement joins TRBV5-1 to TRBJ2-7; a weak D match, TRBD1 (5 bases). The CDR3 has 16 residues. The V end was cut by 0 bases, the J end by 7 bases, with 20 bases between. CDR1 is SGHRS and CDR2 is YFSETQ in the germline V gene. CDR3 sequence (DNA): TGCGCCAGCAGCTTGGAGGGCAGGGCGACTGAGAGGGAGCAGTACTTC. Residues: CASSLEGRATEREQYF.

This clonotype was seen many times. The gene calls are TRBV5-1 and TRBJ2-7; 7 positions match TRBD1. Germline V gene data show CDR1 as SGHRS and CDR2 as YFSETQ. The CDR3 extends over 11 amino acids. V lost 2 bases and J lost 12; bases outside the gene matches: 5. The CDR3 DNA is TGCGCCAGCAGCTTAGGACAGGAGTCGTACTTC. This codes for CASSLGQESYF.

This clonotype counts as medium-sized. The chain's CDR3 is CASSDLGPMNQPQHF. CDR3 DNA: TGTGCCAGCAGTGACCTGGGACCTATGAATCAGCCCCAGCATTTT. The chain couples TRBV6-1 to TRBJ1-5; D perhaps matches TRBD1 (5 bases). The V gene's germline CDR1 is MNHNS and CDR2 SASEGT. The length of the CDR3 is 15 residues. Trimming shortened V by 3 bases and J by 4 bases, and 13 bases separated the two germline ends.

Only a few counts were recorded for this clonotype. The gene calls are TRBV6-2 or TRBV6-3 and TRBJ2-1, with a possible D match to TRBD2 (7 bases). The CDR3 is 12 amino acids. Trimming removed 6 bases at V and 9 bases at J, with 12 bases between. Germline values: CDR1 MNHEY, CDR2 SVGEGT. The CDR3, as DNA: TGTGCCAGCAGGGGGGGGCCCGCTGAGCAGTTCTTC. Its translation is CASRGGPAEQFF.

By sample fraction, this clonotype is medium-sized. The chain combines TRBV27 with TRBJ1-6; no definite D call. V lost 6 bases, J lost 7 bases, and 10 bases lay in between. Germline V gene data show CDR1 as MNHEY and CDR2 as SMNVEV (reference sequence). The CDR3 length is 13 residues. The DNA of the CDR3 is TGTGCCAGCAGCCGATTCCCGAATTCACCCCTCCACTTT. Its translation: CASSRFPNSPLHF.

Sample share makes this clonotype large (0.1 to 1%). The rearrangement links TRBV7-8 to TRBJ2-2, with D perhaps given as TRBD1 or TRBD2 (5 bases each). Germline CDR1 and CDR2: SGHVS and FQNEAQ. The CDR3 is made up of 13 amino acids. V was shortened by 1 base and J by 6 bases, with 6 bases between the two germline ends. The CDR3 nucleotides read TGTGCCAGCAGCTTAGTGGGGGCCGGGGAGCTGTTTTTT. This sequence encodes CASSLVGAGELFF.